The subject of this entry is one T cell receptor (beta chain). The sample comes from a study of blood T cell repertoires in COVID-19. Across the study: Both acute and convalescent COVID-19 samples were obtained from the United States, Italy and Spain. The cDNA or gDNA used as material had been derived from T cells, B-cell-depleted T cells, or PBMCs.

The authors' processing: Researchers report that nucleated cell counts were estimated from reference gene primer amplification. Libraries were prepared by immunoSEQ multiplex PCR; TCRdb keeps only in-frame clonotypes and omits some of them. Clone size and V and J calls were adopted from that table, with D and trimming inferred from the DNA. The table records fewer than 200,000 clones, 82% of them present only once. Germline V gives CDR1 MNHNS, CDR2 SASEGT. This CDR3 is built from 16 residues. The V end lost 0 bases, the J end lost 4 bases, and 13 bases lay between the germline ends. The TCR comes from a woman aged 70 to 79 with acute or convalescent COVID-19. Sequenced material: peripheral blood. V usage is TRBV6-1 and J usage is TRBJ1-5; D gene uncertain. CDR3 residues: CASSEARARNNQPQHF. CDR3 in DNA: TGTGCCAGCAGTGAAGCGCGGGCGAGGAATAATCAGCCCCAGCATTTT.